This T cell receptor (beta chain) was captured by sequencing in a study of T-cell memory formation after mild COVID-19 (dated by TCRdb to about 2021). Study-level background: TCR sequence clusters from the two donors were largely donor specific. In two donors, T-cell clones that expanded and contracted after mild COVID-19 were followed by sequencing TCRalpha and TCRbeta repertoires longitudinally. Two young, previously healthy adult volunteers made up the cohort, one male and one female.

TCRdb records Illumina NovaSeq 6000 as the sequencer. TCRalpha and TCRbeta cDNA libraries were built by 5'RACE with constant-segment primers, adding sample barcodes and unique molecular identifiers. Trizol reagent was used to extract RNA from every sample. The libraries were amplified in two PCR steps, and the second step added a second sample barcode and Illumina TruSeq adapters. Sequencing of libraries was performed on an Illumina NovaSeq with 2 x 150 bp paired-end reads. Under the source paper's analysis protocol: Reads were demultiplexed and collapsed into UMI-guided consensus sequences with migec v1.2.7. Using mixcr v2.1.11, UMI consensuses were aligned to TRA and TRB V and J templates and then assembled into clonotypes. Expanded or contracted clonotypes were those called significant by both edgeR and NoisET, with noise models trained on biological replicates. For edgeR calls, the cutoffs were a false discovery rate-adjusted p below 0.01 and a log2 fold-change threshold of 1. As an exploratory analysis of dynamics, max-normalized trajectories of the 1000 most abundant clonotypes were examined by PCA with hierarchical clustering. Each responding clone was given a CD4 or CD8 phenotype based on the CD4+ and CD8+ repertoires, which had been sequenced separately. TCRdb took the public reads, trimmed them with fastp at Q25, ran MiXCR for clone calling and kept in-frame beta chains. Rows matching on CDR3 protein sequence are summarized as one entry with the most common DNA and genes. TCRdb assigned the V and J calls; the authors' analysis was not used. This sample comprises almost 550,000 distinct CDR3 sequences, about 20% of them detected only once. The ten largest clonotypes hold around an eighth of the sample.

In its sample, this clonotype was seen many times. It has no known antigen specificity. Base qualities were left out, and no much larger clone turns up one base away. Ficoll-Paque density gradient centrifugation was the method used to isolate PBMCs. General findings and caveats noted by the study authors: Only a couple of mild cases were covered in the study, and larger cohorts including severe cases with pre-infection samples were considered necessary. Clones that contracted from day 15 to 85 showed balanced CD4/CD8 phenotypes, whereas a second wave of clones that expanded from day 15 to 37 leaned towards CD4+. Some responding clones were detected in pre-infection memory, suggesting pre-existing cross-reactive memory T cells joined the SARS-CoV-2 response. The second-wave clones that peaked on day 37 were not confirmed to be SARS-CoV-2 specific. Contracting CD4+ clones appeared mostly in the CM and EM memory subsets, whereas CD8+ clones were enriched in EMRA.

The clonotype originates from an adult woman who had mild COVID-19 (a few samples of this study predate the infection). The sample titles of this study are shuffled in the database, so cell type and time point are left out; the donor was told from shared clones. The sequenced sample consisted of PBMCs or a T cell subset sorted from them (not recorded which).

The sequenced DNA: TGTGCCAGCAGAGGGACTAGCGGGCCCCAAGAGACCCAGTACTTC. It specifies CASRGTSGPQETQYF. Here the chain combines TRBV6-2 or TRBV6-3 and TRBJ2-5, with 12 junctional bases fitting TRBD2. The CDR3 measures 15 amino acids from cysteine to phenylalanine. Just CDR3 DNA is preserved here, 45 bases in frame from base 1. Based on the germline V gene, the CDR1 and CDR2 sequences are MNHEY and SVGEGT. V is pruned by 6 bases and J by 1 base, leaving 3 bases of the junction without a gene match.